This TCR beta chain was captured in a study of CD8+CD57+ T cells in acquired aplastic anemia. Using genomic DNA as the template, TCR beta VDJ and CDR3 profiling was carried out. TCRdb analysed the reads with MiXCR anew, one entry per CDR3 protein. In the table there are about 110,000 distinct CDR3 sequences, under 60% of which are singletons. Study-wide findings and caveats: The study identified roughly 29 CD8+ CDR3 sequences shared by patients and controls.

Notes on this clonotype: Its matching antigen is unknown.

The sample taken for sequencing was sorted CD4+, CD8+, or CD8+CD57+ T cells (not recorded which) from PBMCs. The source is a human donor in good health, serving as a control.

The CDR3 DNA follows: TGCAGTGCTACCTGGGGGACTGAAGCTTTCTTT. Protein sequence: CSATWGTEAFF. The chain combines TRBV20-1 with TRBJ1-1; possible D gene TRBD1, 5 bases. The V and J ends lost 4 bases and 5 bases respectively, with 8 bases between them. The CDR3 has 11 residues. Germline lookup yields CDR1 DFQATT and CDR2 SNEGSKA (reference sequence).